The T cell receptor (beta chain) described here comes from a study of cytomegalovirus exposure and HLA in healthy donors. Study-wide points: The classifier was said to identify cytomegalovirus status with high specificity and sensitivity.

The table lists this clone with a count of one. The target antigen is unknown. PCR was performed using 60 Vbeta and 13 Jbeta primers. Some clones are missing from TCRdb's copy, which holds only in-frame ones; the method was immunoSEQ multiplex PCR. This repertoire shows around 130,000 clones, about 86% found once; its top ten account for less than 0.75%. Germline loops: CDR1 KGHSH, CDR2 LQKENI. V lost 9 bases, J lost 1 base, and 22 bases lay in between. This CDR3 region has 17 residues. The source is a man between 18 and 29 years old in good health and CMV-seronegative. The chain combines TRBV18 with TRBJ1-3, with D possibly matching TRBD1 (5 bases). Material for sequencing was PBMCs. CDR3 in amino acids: CASRGFKQDESGNTIYF. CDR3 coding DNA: TGTGCCAGTCGAGGATTCAAACAGGACGAGTCTGGAAACACCATATATTTT.